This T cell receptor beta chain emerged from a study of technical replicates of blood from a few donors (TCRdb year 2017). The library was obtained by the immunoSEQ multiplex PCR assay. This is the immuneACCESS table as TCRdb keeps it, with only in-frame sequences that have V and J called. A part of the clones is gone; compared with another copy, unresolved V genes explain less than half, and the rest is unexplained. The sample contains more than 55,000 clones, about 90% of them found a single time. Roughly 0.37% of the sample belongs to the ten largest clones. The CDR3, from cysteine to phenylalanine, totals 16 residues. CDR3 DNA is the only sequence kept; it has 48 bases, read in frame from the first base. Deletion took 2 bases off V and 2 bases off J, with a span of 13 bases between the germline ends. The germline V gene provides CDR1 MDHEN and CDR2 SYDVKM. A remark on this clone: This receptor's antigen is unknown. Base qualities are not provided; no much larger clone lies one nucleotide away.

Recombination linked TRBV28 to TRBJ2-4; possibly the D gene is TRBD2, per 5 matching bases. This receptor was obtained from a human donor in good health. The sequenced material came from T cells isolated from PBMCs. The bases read TGTGCCAGCAGTTTACCGGTGTCCGGGACCAAAAACATTCAGTACTTC. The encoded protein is CASSLPVSGTKNIQYF.